Listed below are T cell receptor beta chains from one sample, sequenced in a study of CD8 T cells in Susac syndrome. TCRdb re-derived calls from the immunoSEQ multiplex PCR reads in MiXCR, one entry per CDR3 protein. The sample has under 150,000 distinct CDR3 sequences, 94% seen once. The sample taken for sequencing was CD8+ T cells from PBMCs. The receptors were sampled from a human donor in good health. Both conserved end residues are part of each CDR3. The D gene is left open where the match is weak. Clone size is not always given. Where it is, it says once, few, many or a class for expanded clones.

v_gene	j_gene	d_gene	abundance	CDR3nt	CDR3aa
TRBV9	TRBJ1-1	-	-	TGTGCCAGCAGCCCCATAATCGGGGGGGAAACTGAAGCTTTCTTT	CASSPIIGGETEAFF
TRBV27	TRBJ2-2	-	-	TGTGCCAGCAGCCCCTCCGCCGGGGAGCTGTTTTTT	CASSPSAGELFF
TRBV28	TRBJ2-1	-	-	TGTGCCAGCAGCTCTCTTGGGGAGCAGTTCTTC	CASSSLGEQFF
TRBV29-1	TRBJ1-1	TRBD1	-	TGCAGCGTGTGGACAGGGTGGGGGCTCACTGAAGCTTTCTTT	CSVWTGWGLTEAFF
TRBV20-1	TRBJ2-7	TRBD2	-	TGCAGTGCTGATGCCAGCGGGAAATCCTACGAGCAGTACTTC	CSADASGKSYEQYF
TRBV30	TRBJ2-7	TRBD1	-	TGTGCCTGGCGGACAGGGTCCTACGAGCAGTACTTC	CAWRTGSYEQYF
TRBV29-1	TRBJ2-5	-	-	TGCAGCGCTAAGGACCTCGGGGAGACCCAGTACTTC	CSAKDLGETQYF
TRBV9	TRBJ2-1	-	-	TGTGCCAGCAGCTTCAGGGATTACGAGCAGTTCTTC	CASSFRDYEQFF
TRBV6-1	TRBJ2-5	-	once	TGTGCCAGCAGTGATGGAGTCGGGCAGGAAGAGACCCAGTACTTC	CASSDGVGQEETQYF
TRBV7-2	TRBJ2-3	TRBD1	-	TGTGCCAGCAGCATAACAGGGGGCGCAGATACGCAGTATTTT	CASSITGGADTQYF
TRBV18	TRBJ2-5	TRBD2	few	TGTGCCAGCTCACCAACTAGCGGGAGTATAGAGACCCAGTACTTC	CASSPTSGSIETQYF
TRBV29-1	TRBJ2-1	TRBD1	-	TGCAGCGTGGCCGGGACAGGGTTCTACAATGAGCAGTTCTTC	CSVAGTGFYNEQFF
TRBV30	TRBJ2-3	TRBD2	-	TGTGCCTGGAGTGTACCCCTGCTAGCGGCTAGCACAGATACGCAGTATTTT	CAWSVPLLAASTDTQYF
TRBV27	TRBJ2-3	-	-	TGTGCCAGCAGTTCAGACACAGATACGCAGTATTTT	CASSSDTDTQYF
TRBV28	TRBJ2-1	-	-	TGTGCCAGCAGTTTAAGACTAGCCTACAATGAGCAGTTCTTC	CASSLRLAYNEQFF
TRBV16	TRBJ1-1	-	-	TGTGCCAGCAGCCCTGGGGGGCAGGCTTTCTTT	CASSPGGQAFF
TRBV27	TRBJ2-7	-	once	TGTGCCAGCAGAACCGGGCTCTACGAGCAGTACTTC	CASRTGLYEQYF
TRBV30	TRBJ2-5	TRBD2	-	TGTGCCTGGGGGACGGGACTAGCGGGAGAGACCCAGTACTTC	CAWGTGLAGETQYF
TRBV4-3	TRBJ1-2	TRBD1	-	TGCGCCAGCAGCCAGACGACAGGGGGCTATGGCTACACCTTC	CASSQTTGGYGYTF
TRBV20-1	TRBJ2-1	-	-	TGCTATATCCCTCGAGGGGCCAATGAGCAGTTCTTC	CYIPRGANEQFF
TRBV24-1	TRBJ2-1	TRBD1	-	TGTGCCACCAGTGACGCCAGGGGGTCCTACAATGAGCAGTTCTTC	CATSDARGSYNEQFF
TRBV28	TRBJ2-1	-	-	TGTGCCAGCAGTCCAATCGGGGGTTTGAATGAGCAGTTCTTC	CASSPIGGLNEQFF
TRBV9	TRBJ2-1	TRBD2	-	TGTGCCAGCAGCGTAGCCCCGGGACTAGCGGGAGTAGGCTACAATGAGCAGTTCTTC	CASSVAPGLAGVGYNEQFF
TRBV7-9	TRBJ2-3	-	-	TGTGCCAGCAGCTTACTCCAAGATACGCAGTATTTT	CASSLLQDTQYF
TRBV28	TRBJ1-2	-	-	TGTGCCAGCAGTTTATGGGGGGCTGATTATGGCTACACCTTC	CASSLWGADYGYTF
TRBV27	TRBJ2-7	TRBD2	-	TGTGCCAGCAGTCGGGGGGAGGGCCCGTACGAGCAGTACTTC	CASSRGEGPYEQYF
TRBV27	TRBJ2-5	-	-	TGTGCCAGCAGTTTAGCGTCTACAGTGGCAGAGACCCAGTACTTC	CASSLASTVAETQYF
TRBV3-1	TRBJ2-1	TRBD2	-	TGTGCCAGCAGCCTTCGCATCGGACTAGCGGCCTACAATGAGCAGTTCTTC	CASSLRIGLAAYNEQFF
TRBV7-3	TRBJ2-1	-	once	TGTGCCAGCAGCTTAAATCCTAGCCAGGAGCAGTTCTTC	CASSLNPSQEQFF
TRBV4-3	TRBJ2-1	-	-	TGCGCCAGCAGCCAAGATCTGGGGACCTACAATGAGCAGTTCTTC	CASSQDLGTYNEQFF
TRBV30	TRBJ1-1	TRBD1	-	TGTGCCTGGAGTGAGCCCGCAGGGGGAAACACTGAAGCTTTCTTT	CAWSEPAGGNTEAFF
TRBV27	TRBJ1-4	-	-	TGTGCCAGCAGTCCACAACAGGGTTCGGATGAAAAACTGTTTTTT	CASSPQQGSDEKLFF
TRBV28	TRBJ2-5	-	-	TGTGCCAGCGGGAGTGAGACCCAGTACTTC	CASGSETQYF
TRBV29-1	TRBJ2-7	-	-	TGCAGCGTAGTTGACAGCGAGGTGGGCTACGAGCAGTACTTC	CSVVDSEVGYEQYF
TRBV12-3/TRBV12-4	TRBJ1-1	-	-	TGTGCCAGCAGTTTCAACCCGGTGGGTGAAGCTTTCTTT	CASSFNPVGEAFF
TRBV27	TRBJ1-2	-	-	TGTGCCAGCAGTTTAACTCCCCGGGCAGGGGAAGGCTACACCTTC	CASSLTPRAGEGYTF
TRBV7-9	TRBJ1-2	-	-	TGTGCCAGCATCTCGGGGATTGGCTACACCTTC	CASISGIGYTF
TRBV11-2	TRBJ2-3	TRBD2	-	TGTGCCAGCAGCATACTAGCGGGGGACACAGATACGCAGTATTTT	CASSILAGDTDTQYF
TRBV20-1	TRBJ1-1	-	-	TGCAGTGCTAGCCCTTGGGGGATGAACACTGAAGCTTTCTTT	CSASPWGMNTEAFF
TRBV9	TRBJ2-5	-	-	TGTGCCAGCAGCGTTAGTCTGGCGTCGGAGACCCAGTACTTC	CASSVSLASETQYF
TRBV27	TRBJ2-3	-	-	TGTGCCAGCAGTCGGACGACGACCACAGATACGCAGTATTTT	CASSRTTTTDTQYF
TRBV28	TRBJ2-4	TRBD1	-	TGTGCCACGTCAGGGACAGGGTCGAATCTAGCCAAAAACATTCAGTACTTC	CATSGTGSNLAKNIQYF
TRBV29-1	TRBJ2-1	TRBD1	-	TGCAGCGCCTCCGGGACAGGCCCGTACTACAATGAGCAGTTCTTC	CSASGTGPYYNEQFF
TRBV9	TRBJ2-7	TRBD1	-	TGTGCCAGCAGCGAGGGGGACAGGACCTACGAGCAGTACTTC	CASSEGDRTYEQYF
TRBV29-1	TRBJ2-1	-	-	TGCAGCGTTGAGCGGGCCACCGGTGAGCAGTTCTTC	CSVERATGEQFF
TRBV6-2/TRBV6-3	TRBJ2-5	-	-	TGTGCCGGCAGTACCTTGGGCGGGGCCCAGTACTTC	CAGSTLGGAQYF
TRBV12-3/TRBV12-4	TRBJ1-5	-	-	TGTGCCAGCAGCGAGTACGGCTCCAGTCAGCCCCAGCATTTT	CASSEYGSSQPQHF
TRBV20-1	TRBJ2-1	-	-	TGCAGTGCTAGCCAGGGTAGGGATGAGCAGTTCTTC	CSASQGRDEQFF
TRBV27	TRBJ2-7	-	-	TGTGCCAGCAGTTTATCGCCCCAGGGCACCGAGCAGTACTTC	CASSLSPQGTEQYF
TRBV6-5	TRBJ2-7	TRBD1	-	TGTGCCAGCAGGCCTGGACAGGTTTTTGCCGAGCAGTACTTC	CASRPGQVFAEQYF
TRBV19	TRBJ2-1	-	once	TGTGCCAGTAGTATCGGCCTAGCGATCTACAATGAGCAGTTCTTC	CASSIGLAIYNEQFF
TRBV9	TRBJ2-2	-	-	TGTGCCAGCAGCCCGAATGCCGGGGAGCTGTTTTTT	CASSPNAGELFF